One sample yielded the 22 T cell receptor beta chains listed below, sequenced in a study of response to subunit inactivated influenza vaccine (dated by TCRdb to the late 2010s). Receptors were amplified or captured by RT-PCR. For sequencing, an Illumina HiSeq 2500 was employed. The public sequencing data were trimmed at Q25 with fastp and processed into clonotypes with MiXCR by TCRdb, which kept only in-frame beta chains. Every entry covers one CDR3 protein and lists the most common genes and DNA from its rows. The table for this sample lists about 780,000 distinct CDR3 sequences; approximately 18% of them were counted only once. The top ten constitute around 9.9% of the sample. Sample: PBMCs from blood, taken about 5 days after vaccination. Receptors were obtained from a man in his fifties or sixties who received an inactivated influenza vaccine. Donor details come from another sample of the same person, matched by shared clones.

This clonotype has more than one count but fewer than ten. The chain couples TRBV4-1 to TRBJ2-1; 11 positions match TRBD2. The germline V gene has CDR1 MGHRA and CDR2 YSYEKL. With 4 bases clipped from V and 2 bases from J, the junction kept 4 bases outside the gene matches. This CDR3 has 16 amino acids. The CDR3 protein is CASSRLTSGAYNEQFF. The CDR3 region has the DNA TGCGCCAGCAGCCGATTGACTAGCGGGGCCTACAATGAGCAGTTCTTC.

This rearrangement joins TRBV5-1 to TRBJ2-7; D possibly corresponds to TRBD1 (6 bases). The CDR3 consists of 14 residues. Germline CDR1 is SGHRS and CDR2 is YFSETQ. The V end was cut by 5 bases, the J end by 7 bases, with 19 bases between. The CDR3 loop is CASSQQGTKGEQYF. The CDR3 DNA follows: TGCGCCAGCAGTCAACAGGGCACCAAAGGAGAGCAGTACTTC.

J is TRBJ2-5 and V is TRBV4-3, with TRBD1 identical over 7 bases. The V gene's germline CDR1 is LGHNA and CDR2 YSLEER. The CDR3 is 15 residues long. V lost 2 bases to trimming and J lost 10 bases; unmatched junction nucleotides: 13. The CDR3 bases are TGCGCCAGCAGCCAAATCGGGACAGCGGAATACAGCCAGTACTTC. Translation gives CASSQIGTAEYSQYF.

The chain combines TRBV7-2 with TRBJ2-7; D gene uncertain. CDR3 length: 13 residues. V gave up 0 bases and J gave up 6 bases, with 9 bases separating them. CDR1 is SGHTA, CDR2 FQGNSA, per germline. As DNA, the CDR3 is TGTGCCAGCAGCTTAGCGAAGAGAGCCGAGCAGTACTTC. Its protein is CASSLAKRAEQYF. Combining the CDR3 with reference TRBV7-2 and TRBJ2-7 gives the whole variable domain GAGVSQSPSNKVTEKGKDVELRCDPISGHTALYWYRQSLGQGLEFLIYFQGNSAPDKSGLPSDRFSAERTGGSVSTLTIQRTQQEDSAVYLCASSLAKRAEQYFGPGTRLTVT.

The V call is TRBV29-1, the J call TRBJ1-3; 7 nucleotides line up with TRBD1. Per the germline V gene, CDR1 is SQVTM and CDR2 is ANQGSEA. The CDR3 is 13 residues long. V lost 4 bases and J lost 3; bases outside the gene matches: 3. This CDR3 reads CSVGQGDGNTIYF. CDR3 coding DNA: TGCAGCGTTGGACAGGGTGATGGAAACACCATATATTTT.

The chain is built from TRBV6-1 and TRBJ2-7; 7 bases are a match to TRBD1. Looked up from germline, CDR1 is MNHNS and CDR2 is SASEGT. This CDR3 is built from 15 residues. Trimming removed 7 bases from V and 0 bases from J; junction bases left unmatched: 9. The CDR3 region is CASTPYRGYSYEQYF. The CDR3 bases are TGTGCCAGCACACCGTACAGGGGTTACTCCTACGAGCAGTACTTC.

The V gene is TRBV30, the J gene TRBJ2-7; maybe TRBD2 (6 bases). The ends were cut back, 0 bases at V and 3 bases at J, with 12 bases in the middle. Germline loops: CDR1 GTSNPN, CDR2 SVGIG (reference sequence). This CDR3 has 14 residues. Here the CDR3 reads CAWSVNGGNYEQYF. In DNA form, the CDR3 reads TGTGCCTGGAGTGTAAATGGGGGGAACTACGAGCAGTACTTC.

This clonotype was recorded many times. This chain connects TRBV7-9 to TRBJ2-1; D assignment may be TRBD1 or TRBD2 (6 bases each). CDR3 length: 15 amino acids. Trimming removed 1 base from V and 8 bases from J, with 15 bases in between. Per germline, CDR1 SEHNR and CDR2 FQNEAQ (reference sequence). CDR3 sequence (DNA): TGTGCCAGCAGCTTAGTAGGACAGTCTAGCGATGAGCAGTTCTTC. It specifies CASSLVGQSSDEQFF.

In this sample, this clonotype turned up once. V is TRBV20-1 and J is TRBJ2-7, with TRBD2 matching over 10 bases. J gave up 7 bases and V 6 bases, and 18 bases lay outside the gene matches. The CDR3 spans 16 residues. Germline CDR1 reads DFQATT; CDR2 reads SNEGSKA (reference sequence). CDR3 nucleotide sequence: TGCAGTGCCCCCCGATGGAGCGGGAGGGCCCCCAGGGAGCAGTACTTC. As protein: CSAPRWSGRAPREQYF.

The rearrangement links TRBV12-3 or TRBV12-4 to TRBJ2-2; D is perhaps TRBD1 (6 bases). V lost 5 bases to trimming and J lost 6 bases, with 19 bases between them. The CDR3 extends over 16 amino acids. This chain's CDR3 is CASSRGGGAFSGELFF. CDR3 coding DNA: TGTGCCAGCAGTCGAGGTGGGGGCGCTTTTTCCGGGGAGCTGTTTTTT.

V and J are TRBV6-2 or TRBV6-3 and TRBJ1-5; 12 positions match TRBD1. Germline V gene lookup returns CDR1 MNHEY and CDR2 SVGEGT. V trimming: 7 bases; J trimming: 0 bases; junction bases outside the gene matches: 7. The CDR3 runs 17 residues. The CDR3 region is CASTGQGARYSNQPQHF. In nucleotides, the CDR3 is TGTGCCAGCACGGGACAGGGGGCAAGATATAGCAATCAGCCCCAGCATTTT.

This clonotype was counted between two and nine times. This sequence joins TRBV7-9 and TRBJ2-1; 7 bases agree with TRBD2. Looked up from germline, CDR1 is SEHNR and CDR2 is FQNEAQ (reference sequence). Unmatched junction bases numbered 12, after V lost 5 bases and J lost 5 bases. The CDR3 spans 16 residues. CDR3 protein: CASSPPSGAIHNEQFF. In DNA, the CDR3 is TGTGCCAGCAGCCCCCCAAGCGGGGCCATTCACAATGAGCAGTTCTTC.

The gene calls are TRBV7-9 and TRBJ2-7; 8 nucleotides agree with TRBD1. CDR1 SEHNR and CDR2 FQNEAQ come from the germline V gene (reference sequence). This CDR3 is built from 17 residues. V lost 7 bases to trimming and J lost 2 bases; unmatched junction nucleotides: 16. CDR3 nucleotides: TGTGCCAGCAACATAGGTGGGGGACAGGCCTCCCCCTACGAGCAGTACTTC. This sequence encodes CASNIGGGQASPYEQYF.

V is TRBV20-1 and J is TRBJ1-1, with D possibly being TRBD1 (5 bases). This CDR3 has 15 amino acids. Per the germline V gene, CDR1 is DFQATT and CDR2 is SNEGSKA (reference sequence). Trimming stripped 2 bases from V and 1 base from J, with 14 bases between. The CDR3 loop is CSARSGRGGNTEAFF. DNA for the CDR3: TGCAGTGCTAGATCGGGGCGGGGGGGGAACACTGAAGCTTTCTTT.

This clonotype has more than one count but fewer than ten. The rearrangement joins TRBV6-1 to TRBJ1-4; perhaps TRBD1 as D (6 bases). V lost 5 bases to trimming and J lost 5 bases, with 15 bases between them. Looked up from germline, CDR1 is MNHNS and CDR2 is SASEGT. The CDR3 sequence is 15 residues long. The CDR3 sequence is CASSLGGVTNEKLFF. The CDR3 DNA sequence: TGTGCCAGCAGTCTAGGGGGGGTTACCAATGAAAAACTGTTTTTT.

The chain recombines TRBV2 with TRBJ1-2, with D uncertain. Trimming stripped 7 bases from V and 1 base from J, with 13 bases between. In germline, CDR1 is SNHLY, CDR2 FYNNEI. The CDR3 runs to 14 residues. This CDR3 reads CASKDDLDNYGYTF. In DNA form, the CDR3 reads TGTGCCAGCAAGGACGACTTGGATAACTATGGCTACACCTTC.

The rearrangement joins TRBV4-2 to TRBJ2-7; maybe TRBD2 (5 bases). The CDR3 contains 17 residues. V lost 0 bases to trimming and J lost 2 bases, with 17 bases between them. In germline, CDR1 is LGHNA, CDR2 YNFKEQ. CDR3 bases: TGTGCCAGCAGCCAAGATACGCGTGGCGGGCCCACCTACGAGCAGTACTTC. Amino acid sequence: CASSQDTRGGPTYEQYF.

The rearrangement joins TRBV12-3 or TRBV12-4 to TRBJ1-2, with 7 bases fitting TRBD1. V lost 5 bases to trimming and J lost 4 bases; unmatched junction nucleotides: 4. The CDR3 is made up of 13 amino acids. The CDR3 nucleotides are TGTGCCAGCAGTAGACAGGGATTCTATGGCTACACCTTC. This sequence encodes CASSRQGFYGYTF.

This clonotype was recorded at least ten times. Here the CDR3 reads CSVDGADSTDTQYF. CDR3 nucleotides: TGCAGCGTTGATGGAGCGGATAGCACAGATACGCAGTATTTT. The genes are TRBV29-1 and TRBJ2-3; TRBD2 might be the D (5 bases). Germline CDR1 and CDR2: SQVTM and ANQGSEA. V shed 3 bases and J shed 0 bases, with 10 bases lying between them. The CDR3 sequence is 14 residues long.

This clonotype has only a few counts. The CDR3 here is CSAIVRRGETQYF. The DNA of the CDR3 is TGCAGTGCTATCGTTCGCCGTGGGGAGACCCAGTACTTC. The genes are TRBV20-1 and TRBJ2-5, with D hard to call. The CDR3 consists of 13 residues. Trimming took off 4 bases at V and 5 bases at J, with 14 bases between the two ends. Germline CDR1 DFQATT, CDR2 SNEGSKA (reference sequence).

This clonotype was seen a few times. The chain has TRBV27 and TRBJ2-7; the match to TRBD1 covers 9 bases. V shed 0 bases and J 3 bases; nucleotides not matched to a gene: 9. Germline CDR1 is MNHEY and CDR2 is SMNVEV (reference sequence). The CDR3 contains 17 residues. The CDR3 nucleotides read TGTGCCAGCAGTTTATCGGGAACCGGGACAGGGATCTACGAGCAGTACTTC. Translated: CASSLSGTGTGIYEQYF.

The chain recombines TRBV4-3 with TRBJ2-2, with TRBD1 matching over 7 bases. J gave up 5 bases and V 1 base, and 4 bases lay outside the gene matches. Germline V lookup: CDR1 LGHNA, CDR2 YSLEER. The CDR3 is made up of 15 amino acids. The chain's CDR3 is CASSQAEQGTGELFF. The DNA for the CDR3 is TGCGCCAGCAGCCAAGCCGAACAGGGGACCGGGGAGCTGTTTTTT.